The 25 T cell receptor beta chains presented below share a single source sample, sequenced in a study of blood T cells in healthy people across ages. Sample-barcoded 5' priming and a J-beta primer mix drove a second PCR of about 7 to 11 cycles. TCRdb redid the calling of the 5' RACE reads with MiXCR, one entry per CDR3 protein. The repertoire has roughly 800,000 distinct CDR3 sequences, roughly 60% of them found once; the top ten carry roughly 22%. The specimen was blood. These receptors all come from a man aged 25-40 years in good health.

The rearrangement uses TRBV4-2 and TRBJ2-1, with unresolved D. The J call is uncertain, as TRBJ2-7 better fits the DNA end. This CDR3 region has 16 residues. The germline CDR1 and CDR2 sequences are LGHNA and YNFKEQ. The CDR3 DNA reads TGTGCCAGCAGCCAAGATATAACTGCTTCCTACAATGAGCAGTACTTC. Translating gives CASSQDITASYNEQYF.

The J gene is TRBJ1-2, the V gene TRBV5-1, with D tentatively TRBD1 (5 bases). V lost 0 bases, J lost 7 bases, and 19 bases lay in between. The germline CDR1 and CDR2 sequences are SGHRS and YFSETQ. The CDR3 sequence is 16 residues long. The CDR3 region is CASSLEGAGSRSGYTF. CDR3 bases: TGCGCCAGCAGCTTGGAAGGGGCAGGTAGTCGGTCTGGCTACACCTTC.

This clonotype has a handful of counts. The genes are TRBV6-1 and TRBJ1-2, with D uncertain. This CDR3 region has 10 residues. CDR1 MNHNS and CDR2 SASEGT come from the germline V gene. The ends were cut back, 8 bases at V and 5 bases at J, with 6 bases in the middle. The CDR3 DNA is TGTGCCAGCGGAGAGTATGGCTACACCTTC. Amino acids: CASGEYGYTF.

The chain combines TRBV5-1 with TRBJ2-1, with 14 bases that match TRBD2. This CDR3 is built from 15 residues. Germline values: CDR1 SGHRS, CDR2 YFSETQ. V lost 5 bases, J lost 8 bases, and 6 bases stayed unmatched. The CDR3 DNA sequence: TGCGCCAGCAGATGGGGACTAGCGGGAGTCTATGAGCAGTTCTTC. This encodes CASRWGLAGVYEQFF.

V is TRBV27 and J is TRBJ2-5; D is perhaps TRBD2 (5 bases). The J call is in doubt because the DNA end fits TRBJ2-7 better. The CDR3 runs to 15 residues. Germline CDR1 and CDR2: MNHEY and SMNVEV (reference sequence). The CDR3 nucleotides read TGTGCCAGCAGTTTTACCGGGGTCCACACCTACGAGCAGTACTTC. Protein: CASSFTGVHTYEQYF.

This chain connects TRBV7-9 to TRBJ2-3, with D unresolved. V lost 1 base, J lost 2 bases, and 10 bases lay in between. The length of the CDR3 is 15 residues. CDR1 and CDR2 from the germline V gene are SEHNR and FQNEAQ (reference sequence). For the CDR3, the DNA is TGTGCCAGCAGCTTAGGAAACGGATACACAGATACGCAGTATTTT. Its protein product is CASSLGNGYTDTQYF.

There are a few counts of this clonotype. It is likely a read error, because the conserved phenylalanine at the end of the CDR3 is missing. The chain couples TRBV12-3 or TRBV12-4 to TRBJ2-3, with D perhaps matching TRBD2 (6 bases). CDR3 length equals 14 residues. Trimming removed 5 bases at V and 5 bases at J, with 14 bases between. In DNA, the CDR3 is TGTGCCAGCAGTGGCGGGGTGGCCGGAGATACGCAGTATTCT. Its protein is CASSGGVAGDTQYS.

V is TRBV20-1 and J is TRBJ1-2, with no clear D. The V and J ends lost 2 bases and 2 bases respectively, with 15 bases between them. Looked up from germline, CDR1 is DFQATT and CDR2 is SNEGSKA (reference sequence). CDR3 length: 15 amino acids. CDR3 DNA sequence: TGCAGTGCTAGACCTTCGGGAGGTGGAAACTATGGCTACACCTTC. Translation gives CSARPSGGGNYGYTF.

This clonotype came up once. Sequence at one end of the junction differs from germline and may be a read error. The CDR3 region is CASSFGGSGNNEQFF. The DNA of the CDR3 is TGTGCTAGCAGCTTTGGCGGGAGCGGCAACAATGAGCAGTTCTTC. This sequence joins TRBV7-7 and TRBJ2-1, with 7 positions matching TRBD2. The CDR3 covers 15 residues. CDR1 and CDR2 (germline): SSHAT, FNYEAQ (reference sequence).

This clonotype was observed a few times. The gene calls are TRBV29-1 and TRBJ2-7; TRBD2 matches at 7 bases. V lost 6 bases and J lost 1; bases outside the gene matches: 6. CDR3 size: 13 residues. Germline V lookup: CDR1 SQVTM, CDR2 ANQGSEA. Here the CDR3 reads CSVSPGLSYEQYF. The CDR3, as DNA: TGCAGCGTAAGTCCGGGACTATCCTACGAGCAGTACTTC.

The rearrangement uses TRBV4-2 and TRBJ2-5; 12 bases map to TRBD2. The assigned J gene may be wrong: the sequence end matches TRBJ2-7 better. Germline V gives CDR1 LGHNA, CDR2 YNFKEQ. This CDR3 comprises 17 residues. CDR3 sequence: CASSQTVLAGGPYEQYF. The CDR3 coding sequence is TGTGCCAGCAGCCAAACTGTCCTAGCGGGAGGGCCCTACGAGCAGTACTTC.

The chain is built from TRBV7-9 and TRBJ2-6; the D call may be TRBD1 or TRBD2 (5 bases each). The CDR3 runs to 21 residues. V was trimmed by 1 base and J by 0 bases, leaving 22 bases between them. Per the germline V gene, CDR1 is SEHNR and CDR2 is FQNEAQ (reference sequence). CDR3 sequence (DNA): TGTGCCAGCAGCTTAGAGCAGGCGGCGACGGGGCCGTACTCTGGGGCCAACGTCCTGACTTTC. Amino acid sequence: CASSLEQAATGPYSGANVLTF.

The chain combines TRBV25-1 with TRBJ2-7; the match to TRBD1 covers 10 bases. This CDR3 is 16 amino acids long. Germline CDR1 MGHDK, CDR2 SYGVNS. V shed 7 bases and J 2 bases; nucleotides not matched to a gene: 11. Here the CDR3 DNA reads TGTGCCAGCACCCAGGGGGGACAGGGGACCGCCTACGAGCAGTACTTC. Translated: CASTQGGQGTAYEQYF.

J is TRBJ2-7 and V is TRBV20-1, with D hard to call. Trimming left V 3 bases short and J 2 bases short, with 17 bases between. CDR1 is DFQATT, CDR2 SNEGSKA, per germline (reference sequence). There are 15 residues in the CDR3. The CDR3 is CSARAWTEPTYEQYF. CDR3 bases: TGCAGTGCTAGGGCTTGGACGGAACCTACCTACGAGCAGTACTTC.

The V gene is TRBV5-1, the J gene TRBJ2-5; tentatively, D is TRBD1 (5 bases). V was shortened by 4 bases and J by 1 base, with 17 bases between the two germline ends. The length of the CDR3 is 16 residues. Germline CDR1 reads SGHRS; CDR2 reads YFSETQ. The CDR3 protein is CASSQTTVLFQETQYF. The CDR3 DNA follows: TGCGCCAGCAGCCAGACGACAGTACTGTTCCAAGAGACCCAGTACTTC.

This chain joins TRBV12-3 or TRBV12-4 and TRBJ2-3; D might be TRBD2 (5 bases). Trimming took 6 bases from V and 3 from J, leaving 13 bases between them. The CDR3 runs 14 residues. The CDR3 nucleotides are TGTGCCAGCAGCTCGGGGAGACCAACAGATACGCAGTATTTT. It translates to CASSSGRPTDTQYF.

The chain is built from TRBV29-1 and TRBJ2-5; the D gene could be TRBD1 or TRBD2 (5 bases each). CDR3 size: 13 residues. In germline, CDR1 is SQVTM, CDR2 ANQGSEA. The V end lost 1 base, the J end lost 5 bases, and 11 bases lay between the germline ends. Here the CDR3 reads CSVEGGIVETQYF. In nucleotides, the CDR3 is TGCAGCGTTGAAGGGGGGATTGTGGAGACCCAGTACTTC. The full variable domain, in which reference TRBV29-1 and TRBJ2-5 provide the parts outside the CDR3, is SAVISQKPSRDICQRGTSLTIQCQVDSQVTMMFWYRQQPGQSLTLIATANQGSEATYESGFVIDKFPISRPNLTFSTLTVSNMSPEDSSIYLCSVEGGIVETQYFGPGTRLLVL.

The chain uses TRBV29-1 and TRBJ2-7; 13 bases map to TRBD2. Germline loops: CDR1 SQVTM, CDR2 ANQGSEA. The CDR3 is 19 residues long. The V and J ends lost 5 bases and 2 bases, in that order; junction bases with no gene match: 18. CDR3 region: CSVFIWTSGRREVTYEQYF. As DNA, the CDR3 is TGCAGCGTTTTTATATGGACTAGCGGGAGAAGGGAAGTCACCTACGAGCAGTACTTC.

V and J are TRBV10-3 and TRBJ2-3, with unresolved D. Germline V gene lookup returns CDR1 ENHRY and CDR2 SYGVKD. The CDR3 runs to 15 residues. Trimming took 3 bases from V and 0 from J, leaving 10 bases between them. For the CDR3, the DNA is TGTGCCATCAGTGATAAGGACCGTAGCACAGATACGCAGTATTTT. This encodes CAISDKDRSTDTQYF.

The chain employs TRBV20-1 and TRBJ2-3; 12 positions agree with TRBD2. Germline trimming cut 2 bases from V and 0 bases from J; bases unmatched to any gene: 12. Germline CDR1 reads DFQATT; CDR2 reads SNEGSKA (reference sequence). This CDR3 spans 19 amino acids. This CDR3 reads CSARKWGLAGPGSTDTQYF. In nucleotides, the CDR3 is TGCAGTGCTAGAAAATGGGGACTAGCGGGCCCGGGGAGCACAGATACGCAGTATTTT.

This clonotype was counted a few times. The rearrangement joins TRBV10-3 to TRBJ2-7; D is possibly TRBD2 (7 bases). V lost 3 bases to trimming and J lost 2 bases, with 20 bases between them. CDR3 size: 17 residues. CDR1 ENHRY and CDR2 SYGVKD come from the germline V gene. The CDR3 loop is CAISDPGGGPPPYEQYF. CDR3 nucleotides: TGTGCCATCAGTGACCCGGGGGGCGGGCCCCCTCCCTACGAGCAGTACTTC.

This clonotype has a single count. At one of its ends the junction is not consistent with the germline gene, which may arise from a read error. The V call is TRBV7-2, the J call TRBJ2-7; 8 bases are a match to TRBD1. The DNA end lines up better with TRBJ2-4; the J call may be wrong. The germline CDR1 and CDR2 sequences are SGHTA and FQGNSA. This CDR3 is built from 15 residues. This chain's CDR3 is CSSGQGGRPQNIQYF. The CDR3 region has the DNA TGTTCCAGCGGACAGGGTGGGCGGCCCCAGAACATTCAGTACTTC.

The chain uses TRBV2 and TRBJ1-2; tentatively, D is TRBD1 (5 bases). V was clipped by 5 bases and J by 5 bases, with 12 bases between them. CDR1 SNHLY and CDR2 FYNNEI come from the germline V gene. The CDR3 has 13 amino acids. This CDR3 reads CASSLREAYGYTF. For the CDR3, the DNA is TGTGCCAGCAGTCTCAGGGAGGCATATGGCTACACCTTC.

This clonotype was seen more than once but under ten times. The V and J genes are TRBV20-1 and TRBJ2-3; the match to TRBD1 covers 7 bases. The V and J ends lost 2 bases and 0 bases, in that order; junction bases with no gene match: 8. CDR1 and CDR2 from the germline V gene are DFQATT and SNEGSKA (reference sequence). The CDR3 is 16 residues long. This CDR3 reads CSARRYGTASTDTQYF. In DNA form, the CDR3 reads TGCAGTGCTAGACGGTACGGGACAGCGAGCACAGATACGCAGTATTTT.

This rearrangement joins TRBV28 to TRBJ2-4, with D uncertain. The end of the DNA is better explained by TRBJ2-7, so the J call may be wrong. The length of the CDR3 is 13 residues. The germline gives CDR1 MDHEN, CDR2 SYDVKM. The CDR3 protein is CASSFNYRYEQYF. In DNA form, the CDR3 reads TGTGCCAGCAGTTTTAACTACCGATACGAGCAGTACTTC.